This T cell receptor (beta chain) appears in the sequencing data of a study of blood T cells in healthy people across ages (dated by TCRdb to between 2015 and 2017). Some background on the complete study: In model experiments, template switching captured about one uniquely barcoded TCR beta cDNA molecule for every two T cells. To track age-related changes in TCR beta repertoire diversity, the study relied on deep sequencing normalized with unique cDNA molecular identifiers. The donors were divided into four age groups: young (average about 16 years), middle-aged (roughly 40), aged (approximately 62) and long-lived (about 90). Donors of different ages were randomly distributed across sequencing lanes to avoid experimental bias. Using the same blood draw, the study looked at two additional independent replicas of 1 million unique cDNA reads for two donors, one aged 18 to 30 and the other aged 80 or older. Paper-wide results and their limitations: Observed TCR beta diversity correlated strongly with the percentage of naive T cells measured by flow cytometry. Total diversity estimates from one million sequenced T cells were considered lower bounds and underestimates. Donor CMV infection status was unknown, potentially confounding age-related changes in expanded clonotypes. Observed TCR beta diversity per million T cells fell roughly linearly with age, and a significant reduction was already apparent by age roughly 40. The long-lived group showed more naive CD4+ T cells, fewer expanded clones and increased TCR diversity than the aged group, suggesting age selection. Conclusive comparison of naive and antigen-experienced compartments was prevented by the profiling of bulk unsorted PBMCs.

The method was 5' RACE. A second PCR of roughly 7 to 11 cycles was performed with a sample-barcoded 5' primer and a J-beta primer mix. Each TCR beta cDNA molecule received a unique molecular identifier from a template-switch 5' adaptor carrying 12 random nucleotides. Each sample yielded at least 3 million CDR3-containing paired-end reads. First-strand cDNA was synthesized from all RNA with the Mint cDNA synthesis kit, primed by a TRBC-specific oligonucleotide. All cDNA was treated with uracil-DNA glycosylase and then went through a first 18-cycle PCR with the universal primers M1SS and BC2_uni_R. The study's own analysis went as follows. Each sample was normalized by randomly selecting 1 million high-quality reads, each carrying a distinct molecular identifier. Reads sharing molecular identifiers were discarded rather than binned into consensus sequences. MiTCR, set to a Q25 quality threshold and the strictest error-elimination algorithm, was used for CDR3 identification, clonotype clustering and error correction. A nonparametric unseen species model with Euler transformation was used to estimate lower-bound total TCR beta diversity. TCRdb cleaned the public reads at Q25 with fastp, built clones with MiXCR and kept in-frame beta chains. Each entry merges the rows of one CDR3 protein and shows their most common DNA and genes. In this record, the V and J calls reflect TCRdb's handling and not the investigators' own analysis. The sample yields around 1,900,000 distinct CDR3 sequences; about two fifths were counted once. The top ten clones comprise 23% of the sample.

Systemically healthy Caucasian individuals from Russia, around 39 in total and aged roughly 6 to 95 years, were included as donors. Each donor gave ten milliliters of peripheral blood, drawn into EDTA-treated Vacutainer tubes. Ficoll-Paque density-gradient centrifugation was used to isolate PBMCs, with at least 6.5 million per sample. Total RNA was extracted from PBMCs with Trizol reagent, with at least 6 micrograms obtained per sample. For every donor, flow cytometry on a PBMC aliquot measured the percentage of naive CD45RAhigh/CD27high T cells. This clonotype was observed a handful of times. What antigen it recognizes has not been identified. No per-base quality is available; no much larger clone lies one base away. The sequence came from a human donor in good health. Sequencing input: blood.

This receptor has the CDR3 CASSRGRLNSYEQYF. In nucleotide form, the sequence is TGCGCCAGCAGCCGAGGACGCCTCAACTCCTACGAGCAGTACTTC. The chain uses TRBV4-3 and TRBJ2-7, with the D segment identity uncertain. Taken from cysteine to phenylalanine, the CDR3 has 15 residues. Only CDR3 DNA is held: 45 bases, read in frame from base 1. Trimming costs V 4 bases and J 0 bases, and their ends lie 13 bases apart. In the germline V gene, CDR1 corresponds to LGHNA and CDR2 to YSLEER.